This T cell receptor (beta chain) was profiled in a study of cytomegalovirus exposure and HLA in healthy donors. In regard to this clone: Its antigen remains unknown. A junction end diverges from the germline sequence, so it may reflect a read error.

Study-wide results and caveats: In an earlier analysis, most TCR beta V segments were productive about 90% or about 30% of the time. Presence/absence analyses assumed roughly uniform sequencing depth across donors, which may not hold.

The PCR ran on 60 Vbeta and 13 Jbeta primers. Sequenced by immunoSEQ multiplex PCR; TCRdb stores in-frame clones only, minus some. The sample carries 210,000 or so clones, about 74% recorded once. Germline CDR1 is SEHNR and CDR2 is FQNEAQ (reference sequence). The CDR3 extends over 15 amino acids. The chain carries TRBV7-9 and TRBJ2-7; a weak D match, TRBD2 (5 bases). The sequenced sample was PBMCs. This TCR derives from a man aged 35-49 years in good health and CMV-seronegative. Here the CDR3 DNA reads TGTTCCAGCAGCTTCTTCAGCTGGGAGACCTACGAGCAGTACTTC. Its protein product is CSSSFFSWETYEQYF.